The 12 T cell receptor beta chains below were found in one sample sequenced in a study of cytomegalovirus exposure and HLA in healthy donors. In the PCR, 60 Vbeta and 13 Jbeta primers were used. The repertoire was sequenced with immunoSEQ multiplex PCR; TCRdb's copy has only in-frame clones and lacks some. This table has 90,000 to 120,000 clones, more than 70% appearing once. Sequences were obtained from PBMCs. These receptors were obtained from a man aged 18 to 30 in good health and CMV-seronegative.

J is TRBJ2-1 and V is TRBV4-3; the match to TRBD2 covers 10 bases. CDR3 length: 15 amino acids. CDR1 is LGHNA, CDR2 YSLEER, per germline. Trimming removed 1 base from V and 4 bases from J; junction bases left unmatched: 1. The CDR3 sequence is CASSQVSGGYNEQFF. The CDR3 DNA sequence: TGCGCCAGCAGCCAAGTTAGCGGGGGGTACAATGAGCAGTTCTTC.

The V call is TRBV10-1, the J call TRBJ2-4; unclear D gene. V dropped 6 bases and J dropped 8 bases, with 17 bases sitting between them. CDR3 length: 14 amino acids. CDR1 and CDR2 (germline): WNHNN, SYGVQD (reference sequence). The CDR3 bases are TGCGCCAGCAGCCCCCCCATGCCGGTAGACATTCAGTACTTC. Its protein product is CASSPPMPVDIQYF.

The chain is built from TRBV9 and TRBJ2-7; D call uncertain. The CDR3 is made up of 14 amino acids. V lost 4 bases, J lost 3 bases, and 14 bases lay in between. Per the germline V gene, CDR1 is SGDLS and CDR2 is YYNGEE. In DNA form, the CDR3 reads TGTGCCAGCAGCCCTGACACGACCTTCTACGAGCAGTACTTC. Encoded protein: CASSPDTTFYEQYF.

The genes are TRBV7-8 and TRBJ2-7; D may be TRBD2 (7 bases). V lost 7 bases and J 0 bases, leaving 16 bases between the germline ends. The CDR3 contains 15 residues. Germline CDR1 SGHVS, CDR2 FQNEAQ. CDR3 bases: TGTGCCAGCAAGGGCGAGGGGGGGCCCTCCTACGAGCAGTACTTC. Amino acids: CASKGEGGPSYEQYF.

This clone occurred a few times. The V and J genes are TRBV11-2 and TRBJ1-1; TRBD1 matches at 12 bases. The CDR3 runs 14 residues. CDR1 is SGHAT, CDR2 FQNNGV, per germline. The V and J ends lost 6 bases and 10 bases, in that order; junction bases with no gene match: 9. This CDR3 reads CASSPGQGALGAFF. Here the CDR3 DNA reads TGTGCCAGCAGTCCGGGACAGGGGGCATTAGGAGCTTTCTTT.

The J gene is TRBJ2-3, the V gene TRBV6-6; the D gene is possibly TRBD1 (6 bases). CDR1 MNHNY and CDR2 SVGAGI come from the germline V gene (reference sequence). This CDR3 spans 13 amino acids. V gave up 7 bases and J gave up 6 bases, with 14 bases separating them. CDR3 protein: CASTTGQMDTQYF. In DNA form, the CDR3 reads TGTGCCAGCACAACCGGACAGATGGATACGCAGTATTTT.

J is TRBJ2-7 and V is TRBV18; 9 positions agree with TRBD1. Germline lookup yields CDR1 KGHSH and CDR2 LQKENI. The V and J ends lost 0 bases and 5 bases, in that order; junction bases with no gene match: 8. The length of the CDR3 is 16 residues. This CDR3 is CASSPPLGTGRHEQYF. The CDR3 DNA reads as TGTGCCAGCTCACCACCGCTAGGGACAGGGAGGCACGAGCAGTACTTC.

CDR3 nucleotide sequence: TGTGCCAGCAGCAAAGGGGGGGGGCTTGACTATGGCTACACCTTC. It yields the protein CASSKGGGLDYGYTF. The chain recombines TRBV9 with TRBJ1-2; a possible D gene is TRBD1 (6 bases). The CDR3 extends over 15 amino acids. Germline lookup yields CDR1 SGDLS and CDR2 YYNGEE. The ends were cut back, 4 bases at V and 3 bases at J, with 16 bases in the middle.

The genes are TRBV27 and TRBJ1-1; D unresolved. CDR1 and CDR2 (germline): MNHEY, SMNVEV (reference sequence). V gave up 4 bases and J gave up 1 base, with 10 bases separating them. CDR3 length: 14 residues. CDR3 nucleotide sequence: TGTGCCAGCAGTTCGTTCATAGAGAACACTGAAGCTTTCTTT. Protein product: CASSSFIENTEAFF.

This chain joins TRBV6-6 and TRBJ1-2; unclear D gene. CDR3 size: 13 residues. The germline V and J ends were trimmed by 6 bases and 3 bases, with 11 bases remaining between them. CDR1 is MNHNY and CDR2 is SVGAGI in the germline V gene (reference sequence). CDR3 sequence (DNA): TGTGCCAGCAGCCCCCTCGGGGACTATGGCTACACCTTC. As protein: CASSPLGDYGYTF.

The chain carries TRBV7-3 and TRBJ2-3, with a possible D match to TRBD1 (5 bases). Germline CDR1 is SGHTA and CDR2 is FQGTGA. The CDR3 is made up of 14 amino acids. The V gene lost 1 base and the J gene lost 4 bases, with 9 bases spanning the gap. The CDR3 DNA is TGTGCCAGCAGCTTAAGGGGCAGCTCAGATACGCAGTATTTT. Residues: CASSLRGSSDTQYF.

The CDR3 bases are TGTGCCAGCAGCTTATGGGCGGGGGGCACCGGGGAGCTGTTTTTT. Its translation is CASSLWAGGTGELFF. The rearrangement links TRBV7-2 to TRBJ2-2; 8 bases map to TRBD2. This CDR3 spans 15 amino acids. Germline CDR1 reads SGHTA; CDR2 reads FQGNSA. The V and J ends lost 2 bases and 4 bases, in that order; junction bases with no gene match: 3.